The clone carrying this T cell receptor (beta chain) was found many times. Its specificity is not known. This specimen belongs to a study of spatial heterogeneity in lung cancer. Time point indicated: blood at routine non-recurrence follow-up after resection. Every individual TCR cDNA molecule carried its own unique molecular identifier, which allowed correction of PCR and sequencing errors. In TCRdb, the 5' RACE reads were re-called with MiXCR into one record per CDR3 protein. The sample consists of roughly 70,000 distinct CDR3 sequences, roughly 9% of them appearing once. Study observations and caveats: Ubiquitous expanded tumor TCRs were seen in blood more at resection than at follow-up.

The germline gives CDR1 MNHEY, CDR2 SVGEGT. There are 13 residues in the CDR3. V lost 4 bases and J lost 6, with 13 bases in between. The sequence came from a female donor with early-stage non-small cell lung cancer. The chain has TRBV6-2 or TRBV6-3 and TRBJ2-7; D unclear. This material consisted of PBMCs, taken at follow-up. This CDR3 is CASSSAHGGEQYF. In DNA, the CDR3 is TGTGCCAGCAGTTCGGCCCATGGCGGCGAGCAGTACTTC.